Listed here are 30 T cell receptor beta chains from one sample, sequenced in a study of T cells in Graves' hyperthyroidism and ophthalmopathy. Amplification targeted TCR beta CDR3 regions from RNA transcripts. Researchers ran a first-round RT-PCR on the TCR CDR3 using the HTBI primer set. TCRdb re-derived calls from the multiplex PCR reads in MiXCR, one entry per CDR3 protein. The data contain 300,000 to 450,000 distinct CDR3 sequences, around 25% of them singletons. Sequenced material: blood. These receptors were obtained from a man aged 50-59 years with Graves' hyperthyroidism.

This clonotype has just a few counts. This CDR3 reads CASSPPPGYYEQYF. CDR3 bases: TGTGCCAGCAGCCCGCCCCCAGGATACTACGAGCAGTACTTC. This chain joins TRBV7-2 and TRBJ2-7; unclear D gene. The CDR3 is 14 residues long. Germline values: CDR1 SGHTA, CDR2 FQGNSA. V was trimmed by 5 bases and J by 3 bases, leaving 14 bases between them.

This chain connects TRBV9 to TRBJ2-1, with TRBD2 matching over 12 bases. The junction had 1 base not matched to a gene; V was cut back by 0 bases and J by 3 bases. This CDR3 is 16 amino acids long. The V gene's germline CDR1 is SGDLS and CDR2 YYNGEE. Here the CDR3 DNA reads TGTGCCAGCAGCGTAGGGGGACTAGCGGGCTACAATGAGCAGTTCTTC. Translation gives CASSVGGLAGYNEQFF.

This clonotype turned up a few times. The chain uses TRBV12-3 or TRBV12-4 and TRBJ2-1; 10 bases map to TRBD2. This CDR3 region has 14 residues. Trimming cost V 5 bases and J 8 bases; bases outside gene matches: 6. The CDR3, as DNA: TGTGCCAGCAGTCCTCTAGCGGGAGCGGATGAGCAGTTCTTC. As protein: CASSPLAGADEQFF.

This chain connects TRBV20-1 to TRBJ2-1; 7 nucleotides line up with TRBD1. Germline trimming cut 6 bases from V and 7 bases from J; bases unmatched to any gene: 9. The CDR3 is 13 amino acids. Germline V gene sequence: CDR1 DFQATT, CDR2 SNEGSKA (reference sequence). In DNA, the CDR3 is TGCAGTGCCTTCCGGGACAGAGAAAATGAGCAGTTCTTC. Translation: CSAFRDRENEQFF.

A few counts support this clonotype. This chain links TRBV27 with TRBJ2-7, with D possibly being TRBD2 (6 bases). The CDR3 spans 13 residues. Trimming left V 6 bases short and J 3 bases short, with 12 bases between. CDR1 is MNHEY, CDR2 SMNVEV, per germline (reference sequence). The CDR3 is CASRSIADYEQYF. DNA of the CDR3: TGTGCCAGCAGATCCATAGCGGACTACGAGCAGTACTTC.

This chain joins TRBV4-2 and TRBJ2-7; D gene unclear. The ends were cut back, 0 bases at V and 3 bases at J, with 6 bases in the middle. The germline CDR1 and CDR2 sequences are LGHNA and YNFKEQ. The CDR3 is 13 residues long. The CDR3 coding sequence is TGTGCCAGCAGCCAAGAAGCCGGCTACGAGCAGTACTTC. Amino acids: CASSQEAGYEQYF.

On this clonotype: The junction differs from germline at one of its ends, possibly a read error. This chain joins TRBV29-1 and TRBJ2-5; a weak D match, TRBD1 (6 bases). The CDR3 totals 12 residues. Germline V gene lookup returns CDR1 SQVTM and CDR2 ANQGSEA. The CDR3 here is CSVWLGQETRYF. The CDR3 coding sequence is TGCAGCGTTTGGCTGGGACAAGAGACCCGGTACTTC. The full variable domain, completed using reference TRBV29-1 and TRBJ2-5, is SAVISQKPSRDICQRGTSLTIQCQVDSQVTMMFWYRQQPGQSLTLIATANQGSEATYESGFVIDKFPISRPNLTFSTLTVSNMSPEDSSIYLCSVWLGQETRYFGPGTRLLVL.

The J gene is TRBJ2-2, the V gene TRBV28; either TRBD1 or TRBD2 may fit D (7 bases each). Germline-derived CDR1 and CDR2 are MDHEN and SYDVKM. This CDR3 region has 15 residues. Trimming shortened V by 5 bases and J by 1 base, and 11 bases separated the two germline ends. The CDR3 bases are TGTGCCAGCAGTCCCAGGGGGGGGAACACCGGGGAGCTGTTTTTT. Its protein product is CASSPRGGNTGELFF.

This clonotype was counted at least ten times. J is TRBJ1-4 and V is TRBV12-3 or TRBV12-4, with D possibly matching TRBD1 (5 bases). The CDR3 spans 14 residues. Trimming took 3 bases from V and 8 from J, leaving 13 bases between them. In nucleotides, the CDR3 is TGTGCCAGCAGTTTGAGTCCACAGGACGAAAAACTGTTTTTT. Its protein is CASSLSPQDEKLFF.

The chain carries TRBV20-1 and TRBJ1-2; a possible D gene is TRBD1 (5 bases). CDR3 length equals 11 residues. In germline, CDR1 is DFQATT, CDR2 SNEGSKA (reference sequence). V was cut by 5 bases and J by 8 bases, with 12 bases left in between. CDR3 region: CSAGGGWGYTF. CDR3 nucleotides: TGCAGTGCTGGTGGGGGTTGGGGCTACACCTTC.

This clonotype was detected many times. This chain links TRBV12-3 or TRBV12-4 with TRBJ2-1; the D gene is possibly TRBD2 (5 bases). V dropped 5 bases and J dropped 8 bases, with 19 bases sitting between them. CDR3 length: 15 amino acids. The DNA for the CDR3 is TGTGCCAGCAGTCACAACCGGGATCACGGCGATGAGCAGTTCTTC. Protein: CASSHNRDHGDEQFF.

Only a few counts were recorded for this clonotype. CDR3 nucleotides: TGCGCCAGCAGCTTAGAGGCTAGCGGGGTCCTGGATTCGTACTTC. It codes for CASSLEASGVLDSYF. The genes are TRBV5-1 and TRBJ2-5, with TRBD2 identical over 9 bases. The CDR3 runs 15 residues. Germline V CDR1 and CDR2: SGHRS, YFSETQ. Germline trimming cut 2 bases from V and 13 bases from J; bases unmatched to any gene: 15.

This clonotype was recorded a few times. CDR3 in DNA: TGCAGTGCTAGAGGGACAGGGGACGAGCAGTACTTC. This gives the protein CSARGTGDEQYF. V usage is TRBV20-1 and J usage is TRBJ2-7; 9 nucleotides line up with TRBD1. Germline CDR1 reads DFQATT; CDR2 reads SNEGSKA (reference sequence). The CDR3 contains 12 residues. V was clipped by 1 base and J by 5 bases; unmatched bases: 0.

In this sample, this clonotype turned up once. A much larger clone is a single base away; this may be a read error. The chain links TRBV7-2 to TRBJ2-7; D could derive from TRBD1 or TRBD2 (6 bases each). The CDR3 covers 14 residues. The V end was cut by 4 bases, the J end by 7 bases, with 17 bases between. The germline CDR1 and CDR2 sequences are SGHTA and FQGNSA. The CDR3 here is CASSSLRGRREQYF. For the CDR3, the DNA is TGTGCCAGCAGCTCATTACGGGGGCGTCGGGAGCAGTACTTC.

This clonotype came up a few times. The rearrangement uses TRBV6-7 and TRBJ2-7; 7 positions agree with TRBD1. TRBV6-7 is annotated as an ORF whose role is uncertain. The junction had 10 bases not matched to a gene; V was cut back by 7 bases and J by 7 bases. There are 13 residues in the CDR3. The CDR3 DNA follows: TGTGCCAGCATCACCGACAGGGCGGGTGAGCAGTACTTC. Amino acids: CASITDRAGEQYF.

This chain joins TRBV19 and TRBJ1-1; D gene unclear. V was trimmed by 1 base and J by 8 bases, leaving 8 bases between them. This CDR3 is 12 amino acids long. Germline CDR1 reads LNHDA; CDR2 reads SQIVND (reference sequence). DNA of the CDR3: TGTGCCAGTAGTATAGGTTCAGCAGAAGCTTTCTTT. Translation: CASSIGSAEAFF.

The chain joins TRBV6-1 to TRBJ2-7; the match to TRBD2 covers 12 bases. Trimming cost V 6 bases and J 6 bases; bases outside gene matches: 6. Germline loops: CDR1 MNHNS, CDR2 SASEGT. CDR3 length equals 14 residues. The CDR3 loop is CASSGLAGRSEQYF. The CDR3 nucleotides read TGTGCCAGCAGCGGACTAGCGGGACGGTCCGAGCAGTACTTC.

This clonotype has at least ten counts. The chain carries TRBV3-1 and TRBJ1-2; D ambiguous. CDR1 LGHDT and CDR2 YNNKEL come from the germline V gene (reference sequence). CDR3 length: 13 residues. The V end lost 3 bases, the J end lost 4 bases, and 9 bases lay between the germline ends. The CDR3 sequence: CASSQDQRYGYTF. The CDR3 region has the DNA TGTGCCAGCAGCCAGGACCAGCGCTATGGCTACACCTTC.

This clonotype was found many times. The chain carries TRBV12-3 or TRBV12-4 and TRBJ2-2, with TRBD1 as a possible D gene (6 bases). The CDR3 contains 14 residues. V was clipped by 7 bases and J by 1 base, with 10 bases between them. CDR3 coding DNA: TGTGCCAGCACTTCGGGACAGAACACCGGGGAGCTGTTTTTT. Translation gives CASTSGQNTGELFF.

The genes are TRBV7-9 and TRBJ2-7; D perhaps matches TRBD2 (6 bases). The germline CDR1 and CDR2 sequences are SEHNR and FQNEAQ (reference sequence). The length of the CDR3 is 15 residues. Deletions cut 5 bases from V and 6 bases from J, with 20 bases between. The CDR3 is CASSRTLEPGGEQYF. The CDR3 DNA sequence: TGTGCCAGCAGCCGAACGCTAGAACCCGGGGGCGAGCAGTACTTC.

The table lists this clonotype with a few counts. The rearrangement uses TRBV5-1 and TRBJ2-2; D is ambiguous. V was cut by 3 bases and J by 3 bases, with 6 bases left in between. CDR1 is SGHRS, CDR2 YFSETQ, per germline. CDR3 length equals 13 residues. The CDR3 sequence: CASSSTYTGELFF. The CDR3 coding sequence is TGCGCCAGCAGCTCTACATACACCGGGGAGCTGTTTTTT. Supplemented by reference TRBV5-1 and TRBJ2-2, the full variable domain reads KAGVTQTPRYLIKTRGQQVTLSCSPISGHRSVSWYQQTPGQGLQFLFEYFSETQRNKGNFPGRFSGRQFSNSRSEMNVSTLELGDSALYLCASSSTYTGELFFGEGSRLTVL.

The V and J genes are TRBV4-1 and TRBJ2-7; the match to TRBD2 covers 9 bases. CDR1 MGHRA and CDR2 YSYEKL come from the germline V gene. The J segment lost 0 bases and the V segment lost 1 base, leaving 7 bases of the junction unmatched. The CDR3 runs 17 residues. CDR3 coding DNA: TGCGCCAGCAGCCAAGGTAGCGGGAGAGCCCTCTCCTACGAGCAGTACTTC. It specifies CASSQGSGRALSYEQYF.

DNA for the CDR3: TGTGCCAGCAGCCAGGGCAGGGGGGAGCCCCAGCATTTT. Encoded protein: CASSQGRGEPQHF. The chain has TRBV4-2 and TRBJ1-5, with TRBD1 matching over 7 bases. This CDR3 spans 13 amino acids. Trimming cost V 3 bases and J 8 bases; bases outside gene matches: 4. The germline V gene encodes CDR1 LGHNA and CDR2 YNFKEQ.

V is TRBV7-9 and J is TRBJ1-1; 7 bases map to TRBD1. V shed 4 bases and J 11 bases; nucleotides not matched to a gene: 7. The CDR3 extends over 12 amino acids. Germline-derived CDR1 and CDR2 are SEHNR and FQNEAQ (reference sequence). The CDR3 is CASSSGTVRAFF. The CDR3 region has the DNA TGTGCCAGCAGCTCAGGGACAGTACGGGCTTTCTTT.

This clonotype was seen a few times. The V gene is TRBV24-1, the J gene TRBJ2-3; TRBD1 might be the D (5 bases). This CDR3 is 15 amino acids long. The germline V and J ends were trimmed by 4 bases and 1 base, with 11 bases remaining between them. Looked up from germline, CDR1 is KGHDR and CDR2 is SFDVKD. The CDR3 DNA reads TGTGCCACCAGTGACCCTTCGACAGGCACAGATACGCAGTATTTT. This codes for CATSDPSTGTDTQYF.

The chain couples TRBV30 to TRBJ1-6; D is perhaps TRBD1 (5 bases). CDR1 GTSNPN and CDR2 SVGIG come from the germline V gene (reference sequence). Trimming left V 1 base short and J 5 bases short, with 12 bases between. The CDR3 totals 15 residues. The CDR3 DNA is TGTGCCTGGAGTGAGGGGTACAGCGATAATTCACCCCTCCACTTT. It codes for CAWSEGYSDNSPLHF.

This clonotype was counted a few times. The chain couples TRBV28 to TRBJ2-2; 8 bases fit TRBD1. The CDR3 is 14 residues long. With 10 bases clipped from V and 4 bases from J, the junction kept 8 bases outside the gene matches. CDR1 and CDR2 (germline): MDHEN, SYDVKM. CDR3 nucleotide sequence: TGTGCCACCTTGACAGGGGTTAGCACCGGGGAGCTGTTTTTT. The encoded protein is CATLTGVSTGELFF.

The gene calls are TRBV27 and TRBJ2-3, with D uncertain. CDR1 is MNHEY, CDR2 SMNVEV, per germline (reference sequence). Trimming cost V 6 bases and J 6 bases, with 16 bases left between them. This CDR3 has 14 amino acids. CDR3: CASSVALVTDTQYF. CDR3 DNA sequence: TGTGCCAGCAGCGTAGCCCTAGTTACGGATACGCAGTATTTT.

This clonotype was observed a single time. V usage is TRBV9 and J usage is TRBJ2-3, with D unresolved. The length of the CDR3 is 16 residues. The V end was cut by 0 bases, the J end by 1 base, with 12 bases between. CDR1 and CDR2 (germline): SGDLS, YYNGEE. The CDR3 DNA sequence: TGTGCCAGCAGCGTAGCTACCGGTGGAGGCACAGATACGCAGTATTTT. Protein sequence: CASSVATGGGTDTQYF. Based on the CDR3 plus reference TRBV9 and TRBJ2-3, the full variable domain is DSGVTQTPKHLITATGQRVTLRCSPRSGDLSVYWYQQSLDQGLQFLIQYYNGEERAKGNILERFSAQQFPDLHSELNLSSLELGDSALYFCASSVATGGGTDTQYFGPGTRLTVL.

The V call is TRBV29-1, the J call TRBJ2-5, with D perhaps matching TRBD1 or TRBD2 (5 bases each). The CDR3 totals 14 residues. The V and J ends lost 7 bases and 1 base respectively, with 16 bases between them. CDR1 SQVTM and CDR2 ANQGSEA come from the germline V gene. This CDR3 reads CSAAWGPSQETQYF. For the CDR3, the DNA is TGCAGCGCCGCGTGGGGACCGAGCCAAGAGACCCAGTACTTC.